The rows below give T cell receptor beta chains drawn from one sample of a study of identical twins. TCRdb re-derived calls from the 5' RACE reads in MiXCR, one entry per CDR3 protein. The sample shows approximately 680,000 distinct CDR3 sequences, about 7.1% of them seen only once. These data also formed part of another study, on yellow fever vaccine responses in identical twins.

Sequencing input: PBMCs. All receptors come from a woman aged 18-29 years in good health. The CDR3 runs from the conserved cysteine through the conserved F or W. D genes are given only for firm matches. Size is stated for part of the rows, as once, few or many counts, or as a class when the clone is expanded.

v_call	d_call	clone_size	j_call	cdr3_aa	cdr3_nt
TRBV6-2/TRBV6-3	-	few	TRBJ2-5	CASSYDFGGSKTQYF	TGTGCCAGCAGTTACGACTTTGGAGGGAGTAAGACCCAGTACTTC
TRBV4-1	TRBD1	many	TRBJ2-1	CASSPPAGQVIYNEQFF	TGCGCCAGCAGCCCTCCCGCCGGACAGGTCATATACAATGAGCAGTTCTTC
TRBV29-1	-	many	TRBJ1-1	CSVEGNRAPGNTEAFF	TGCAGCGTTGAAGGGAACAGGGCCCCGGGGAACACTGAAGCTTTCTTT
TRBV20-1	TRBD2	few	TRBJ2-7	CSAVKREGRYEQYF	TGCAGTGCGGTAAAGCGGGAGGGCCGGTACGAGCAGTACTTC
TRBV18	-	few	TRBJ2-5	CASSPPGLGETQYF	TGTGCCAGCTCACCACCTGGCCTCGGGGAGACCCAGTACTTC
TRBV5-6	TRBD2	many	TRBJ2-4	CASSLLLAGPNIQYF	TGTGCCAGCAGCTTGCTACTAGCGGGACCAAACATTCAGTACTTC
TRBV12-3/TRBV12-4	-	many	TRBJ2-2	CASRPGAQNTGELFF	TGTGCCAGCAGGCCCGGGGCACAGAACACCGGGGAGCTGTTTTTT
TRBV5-1	TRBD1	-	TRBJ2-3	CASSSLDRGPYTDTQYF	TGCGCCAGCAGCTCCCTGGACAGGGGGCCCTACACAGATACGCAGTATTTT
TRBV20-1	TRBD1	few	TRBJ2-5	CSATKTGTETQYF	TGCAGTGCTACGAAGACAGGGACGGAGACCCAGTACTTC
TRBV29-1	-	few	TRBJ2-3	CSVEEGILYTQYF	TGCAGCGTTGAAGAGGGCATCCTATATACGCAGTATTTT
TRBV7-8	TRBD1	-	TRBJ1-1	CASSTDRGPTEAFF	TGTGCCAGCAGCACCGACAGGGGCCCTACTGAAGCTTTCTTT
TRBV27	-	-	TRBJ2-6	CASRHPGANVLTF	TGTGCCAGCAGACACCCTGGGGCCAACGTCCTGACTTTC
TRBV29-1	-	-	TRBJ2-2	CSVGGQEQVF	TGCAGCGTTGGGGGTCAGGAGCAAGTTTTT
TRBV4-2	-	many	TRBJ2-2	CASSQDWVMWNTGELFF	TGTGCCAGCAGCCAAGATTGGGTAATGTGGAACACCGGGGAGCTGTTTTTT
TRBV3-1	-	-	TRBJ2-1	CASSQLRDINNEQFF	TGTGCCAGCAGCCAACTCCGGGACATTAACAATGAGCAGTTCTTC
TRBV24-1	-	many	TRBJ2-1	CATSDRTRSSYNEQFF	TGTGCCACCAGTGATCGGACTCGTAGCTCCTACAATGAGCAGTTCTTC
TRBV20-1	TRBD1	many	TRBJ1-4	CRGRGDDNEKLFF	TGCAGGGGCAGGGGGGATGATAATGAAAAACTGTTTTTT
TRBV20-1	TRBD2	-	TRBJ2-5	CSARDLRTSLPETQYF	TGCAGTGCTAGAGATCTGAGGACTAGCCTACCAGAGACCCAGTACTTC
TRBV6-5	-	few	TRBJ2-7	CASSYTGTSYEQYF	TGTGCCAGCAGTTACACAGGGACCTCCTACGAGCAGTACTTC
TRBV7-8	-	-	TRBJ2-1	CASSLTGTYFGNEQFF	-
TRBV6-1	-	few	TRBJ2-7	CASRAGGTPSHEQYF	TGTGCCAGCCGGGCCGGAGGGACTCCGAGTCACGAGCAGTACTTC
TRBV7-9	-	-	TRBJ2-6	CASSSTVAGANVLTF	TGTGCCAGCAGCTCCACCGTGGCTGGGGCCAACGTCCTGACTTTC
TRBV11-2	TRBD1	-	TRBJ2-2	CASSSNRGHAGELFF	TGTGCCAGCAGCTCCAACAGGGGGCATGCCGGGGAGCTGTTTTTT
TRBV20-1	-	-	TRBJ2-1	CSAREVNRAYNEQFF	TGCAGTGCCAGGGAGGTGAACAGAGCCTACAATGAGCAGTTCTTC
TRBV27	-	many	TRBJ2-5	CASSWADQETQYF	TGTGCCAGCAGTTGGGCAGACCAAGAGACCCAGTACTTC
TRBV12-3/TRBV12-4	-	few	TRBJ1-5	CASTHEQLNQPQHF	TGTGCCAGCACCCATGAACAGCTAAATCAGCCCCAGCATTTT
TRBV28	TRBD1	-	TRBJ1-1	CASSAGTGARTEAFF	TGTGCCAGCAGTGCCGGGACAGGGGCGAGGACCGAAGCTTTCTTT
TRBV2	-	-	TRBJ1-1	CAIPDTEAVF	TGTGCCATCCCAGATACTGAAGCTGTCTTT
TRBV12-3/TRBV12-4	-	-	TRBJ2-5	CASSLNPGRWTQYF	TGTGCCAGCAGTTTAAATCCGGGGAGATGGACCCAGTACTTC
TRBV6-5	TRBD2	-	TRBJ2-3	CASSFLSGGSTDTQYF	TGTGCCAGCAGTTTCCTTTCGGGGGGGAGCACAGATACGCAGTATTTT
TRBV5-1	-	-	TRBJ2-1	CASSLLYGAKLAHNEQFF	TGCGCCAGCAGCTTGCTCTACGGGGCGAAGTTGGCGCACAATGAGCAGTTCTTC
TRBV4-2	-	-	TRBJ2-1	CASSPYPTADSSYNEQFF	TGTGCCAGCAGCCCTTACCCGACAGCGGATAGCTCCTACAATGAGCAGTTCTTC
TRBV5-1	-	few	TRBJ2-1	CASSLGWVNSYNEQFF	TGCGCCAGCAGCTTGGGATGGGTGAACTCCTACAATGAGCAGTTCTTC
TRBV6-5	TRBD2	few	TRBJ2-2	CASSYPASGKLSPGELFF	TGTGCCAGCAGTTACCCGGCTAGCGGGAAGCTTTCCCCCGGGGAGCTGTTTTTT
TRBV2	TRBD1	few	TRBJ1-1	CASSDEGARTEAFF	TGTGCCAGCAGTGATGAGGGGGCGCGGACTGAAGCTTTCTTT
TRBV5-8	-	few	TRBJ1-1	CASSLSLGARMNTEAFF	TGTGCCAGCAGCTTATCATTGGGGGCAAGGATGAACACTGAAGCTTTCTTT
TRBV20-1	TRBD2	many	TRBJ2-1	CSAGTSDYNEQFF	TGCAGTGCCGGGACTAGTGACTACAATGAGCAGTTCTTC
TRBV3-1	TRBD1	many	TRBJ1-5	CASTPGTGAGMPQHF	TGTGCCAGCACCCCCGGGACAGGGGCGGGAATGCCCCAGCATTTT
TRBV3-1	TRBD2	-	TRBJ2-5	CASTLAGGLETQYF	TGTGCCAGCACATTAGCGGGGGGGCTAGAGACCCAGTACTTC
TRBV6-1	TRBD1	-	TRBJ1-2	CASSETPGQGIGYTF	TGTGCCAGCAGTGAGACACCGGGACAGGGTATAGGCTACACCTTC
TRBV4-1	TRBD2	many	TRBJ2-2	CASSQGLASGELFF	TGCGCCAGCAGCCAAGGACTAGCGTCCGGGGAGCTGTTTTTT
TRBV20-1	TRBD2	few	TRBJ2-1	CSAMTSGGWYEQFF	TGCAGTGCTATGACTAGCGGGGGGTGGTATGAGCAGTTCTTC
TRBV2	-	-	TRBJ1-1	CASLGAMNTEAFF	TGTGCCAGCTTAGGCGCTATGAACACTGAAGCTTTCTTT
TRBV29-1	TRBD1	few	TRBJ2-5	CSVGGTGGETQYF	TGCAGCGTTGGGGGGACAGGCGGAGAGACCCAGTACTTC
TRBV6-1	-	-	TRBJ1-2	CASLPDRGRYVGYTF	TGTGCCAGCCTCCCCGACCGGGGGCGCTATGTTGGCTACACCTTC
TRBV20-1	TRBD1	-	TRBJ1-1	CSASHQDRGGTEAFF	TGCAGTGCTAGCCACCAGGACAGGGGGGGGACTGAAGCTTTCTTT
TRBV20-1	TRBD1	-	TRBJ1-1	CSARQGASDTEAFF	TGCAGTGCTAGGCAGGGGGCGTCGGACACTGAAGCTTTCTTT
TRBV3-1	-	few	TRBJ2-4	CASSLDGLGKNIQYF	TGTGCCAGCAGCCTAGATGGGCTAGGCAAAAACATTCAGTACTTC
TRBV11-2	-	-	TRBJ2-1	CASSLNNGGGFNEQFF	TGTGCCAGCAGCTTAAATAACGGCGGCGGATTCAATGAGCAGTTCTTC
TRBV12-3/TRBV12-4	TRBD1	few	TRBJ1-2	CASSPDRGGDGYTF	TGTGCCAGCAGCCCGGACAGGGGAGGTGATGGCTACACCTTC
TRBV3-1	TRBD1	few	TRBJ2-7	CASSQGQGAGLTYEQYF	TGTGCCAGCAGCCAGGGACAGGGAGCGGGGTTAACCTACGAGCAGTACTTC